Included here is one T cell receptor (beta chain) sequence, with context. Unmatched junction bases numbered 4, after V lost 2 bases and J lost 0 bases. CDR1 is LGHDT, CDR2 YNNKEL, per germline (reference sequence). The CDR3 runs to 16 residues. The sample originates from a study of blood T cell repertoires in COVID-19. Study-wide background: Specimens from acute and convalescent COVID-19 originated in the United States, Italy and Spain. The analysed material was cDNA or gDNA that came from T cells, B-cell-depleted T cells, or PBMCs.

As handled by the study authors: Estimated nucleated cell counts came from reference gene primer amplification. Method: immunoSEQ multiplex PCR; TCRdb's copy keeps in-frame clones and lacks some. V and J calls and clone size are given by that table; D and trimming were obtained from the DNA. The sample has around 200,000 clones, about 86% seen once. J is TRBJ2-3 and V is TRBV3-1 (or the pseudogene TRBV3-2), with 8 bases fitting TRBD2. Sequenced input: peripheral blood. This TCR came from a human donor with acute or convalescent COVID-19. The donor label of this sample is uncertain. The CDR3 nucleotides read TGTGCCAGCAGCCAAACTAGCGGAAGTAGCACAGATACGCAGTATTTT. Its protein is CASSQTSGSSTDTQYF.